This T cell receptor (beta chain) emerged from a study of T cell repertoires in cytomegalovirus infection. Study background: The authors relied on CMV epitopes, both recently identified HLA-C-restricted and well-studied HLA-B-restricted. Notes on the study in general: Accumulated public TCR beta family frequency recognized individuals carrying CMV together with the relevant HLA.

Trimming shortened V by 2 bases and J by 6 bases, and 11 bases separated the two germline ends. Germline values: CDR1 LGHNT, CDR2 FRNRAP. CDR3 size: 13 residues. In this sample, this clonotype turned up a few times. Its antigen is not known. TCRdb fed the reads into MiXCR, producing one record per CDR3 protein. The repertoire holds about a million distinct CDR3 sequences, with around 30% as singletons. This chain connects TRBV12-5 to TRBJ2-7; the D gene is possibly TRBD2 (6 bases). Sequences were derived from cultured CD8+ T cells from PBMCs, sampled from culture after CMV antigen stimulation. This TCR came from a human donor in good health (CMV status not recorded). Some clones in this sample may be carry-over from other donors' samples. The CDR3 spells CASGLMRGGEQYF. CDR3 bases: TGTGCTAGTGGTTTGATGAGGGGAGGCGAGCAGTACTTC.